Listed below are T cell receptor beta chains from one sample, sequenced in a study of blood T cell repertoires in COVID-19. TCRdb keeps only in-frame clones here, not all; method: immunoSEQ multiplex PCR. Of about 260,000 clones in the sample, 84% were seen once. Specimen: peripheral blood. Receptors originate from a human donor in a cohort sampled during active COVID-19. Both conserved end residues are part of each CDR3. The D gene is left open where the match is weak. The size of a clone is reported for some rows only, either as once, few or many, or as a class for expanded clones.

j_call v_call d_call clone_size cdr3_aa cdr3_nt
TRBJ2-1 TRBV11-3 NA once CASSFSRGTEQFF TGTGCCAGCAGCTTTAGCAGGGGAACTGAGCAGTTCTTC
TRBJ2-5 TRBV9 TRBD2 NA CASSLESGLAGGNQETQYF TGTGCCAGCAGCCTCGAATCCGGGCTAGCGGGGGGGAATCAAGAGACCCAGTACTTC
TRBJ1-3 TRBV28 NA NA CASSFRGYSGNTIYF TGTGCCAGCAGTTTTCGAGGGTACTCTGGAAACACCATATATTTT
TRBJ1-2 TRBV7-9 TRBD1 NA CASSARDRGVYGYTF TGTGCCAGCAGCGCCAGGGACAGGGGGGTCTATGGCTACACCTTC
TRBJ1-3 TRBV19 NA NA CASSIGGIGNTIYF TGTGCCAGTAGTATCGGAGGAATTGGAAACACCATATATTTT
TRBJ1-6 TRBV6-4 NA NA CASSATTVRNSPLHF TGTGCCAGCAGTGCCACGACGGTGAGGAATTCACCCCTCCACTTT
TRBJ2-7 TRBV4-1 NA NA CASSQVTAVGYEQYF TGCGCCAGCAGCCAAGTAACGGCGGTCGGCTACGAGCAGTACTTC
TRBJ2-5 TRBV27 NA NA CASSLFEGETQYF TGTGCCAGCAGTTTATTCGAGGGAGAGACCCAGTACTTC
TRBJ1-6 TRBV6-2/TRBV6-3 NA NA CASSYGPQWNSPLHF TGTGCCAGCAGTTACGGGCCTCAGTGGAATTCACCCCTCCACTTT
TRBJ2-7 TRBV3-1/TRBV3-2 TRBD2 NA CASSQGLAGPLSYEQYF TGTGCCAGCAGCCAAGGGCTAGCGGGACCCCTCTCCTACGAGCAGTACTTC
TRBJ1-1 TRBV7-2 NA NA CASKYSRTEAFF TGTGCCAGCAAATACTCCCGAACTGAAGCTTTCTTT
TRBJ1-6 TRBV6-6 NA NA CASGRLGSSYNSPLHF TGTGCCAGCGGTCGACTGGGGAGCTCCTATAATTCACCCCTCCACTTT
TRBJ1-1 TRBV29-1 TRBD1 NA CSASTGTNTEAFF TGCAGCGCCTCGACAGGGACGAACACTGAAGCTTTCTTT
TRBJ1-4 TRBV10-2 NA few CASSESTRGEKLFF TGCGCCAGCAGTGAGTCGACCCGAGGTGAAAAACTGTTTTTT
TRBJ1-4 TRBV5-5 NA NA CASKNSGTPNEKLFF TGTGCCAGCAAGAACTCGGGGACACCTAATGAAAAACTGTTTTTT
TRBJ1-2 TRBV27 TRBD1 NA CASTKQTGGNYGYTF TGTGCCAGCACCAAACAGACAGGGGGCAACTATGGCTACACCTTC
TRBJ2-3 TRBV10-3 TRBD2 few CAISEGLAGGRGDTQYF TGTGCCATCAGTGAAGGACTAGCGGGGGGGCGGGGAGATACGCAGTATTTT